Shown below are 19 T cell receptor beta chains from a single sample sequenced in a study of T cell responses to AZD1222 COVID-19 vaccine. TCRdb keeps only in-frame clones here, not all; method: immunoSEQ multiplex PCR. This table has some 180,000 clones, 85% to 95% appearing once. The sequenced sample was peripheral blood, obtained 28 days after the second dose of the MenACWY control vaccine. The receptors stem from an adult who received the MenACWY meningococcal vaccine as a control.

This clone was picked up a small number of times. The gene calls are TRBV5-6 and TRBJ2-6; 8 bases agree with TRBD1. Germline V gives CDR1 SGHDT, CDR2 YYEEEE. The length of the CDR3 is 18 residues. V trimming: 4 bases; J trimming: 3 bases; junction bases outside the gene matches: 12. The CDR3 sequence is CASSPNRGELRGANVLTF. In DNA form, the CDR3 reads TGTGCCAGCAGCCCCAACAGGGGGGAGCTGCGTGGGGCCAACGTCCTGACTTTC. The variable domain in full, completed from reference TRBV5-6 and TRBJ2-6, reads DAGVTQSPTHLIKTRGQQVTLRCSPKSGHDTVSWYQQALGQGPQFIFQYYEEEERQRGNFPDRFSGHQFPNYSSELNVNALLLGDSALYLCASSPNRGELRGANVLTFGAGSRLTVL.

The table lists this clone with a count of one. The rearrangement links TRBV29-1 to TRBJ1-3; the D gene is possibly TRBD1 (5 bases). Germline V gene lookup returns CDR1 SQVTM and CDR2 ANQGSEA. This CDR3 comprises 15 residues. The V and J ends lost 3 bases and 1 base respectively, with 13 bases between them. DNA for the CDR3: TGCAGCGTTGAGGAAGGCAGGGCTTCTGGAAACACCATATATTTT. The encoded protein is CSVEEGRASGNTIYF.

CDR3 in DNA: TGTGCCAGCAGCTCCGGGACTAGCGGGGGGAAACAAGAGACCCAGTACTTC. This gives the protein CASSSGTSGGKQETQYF. V is TRBV5-5 and J is TRBJ2-5, with 15 bases identical to TRBD2. V lost 3 bases and J lost 2; bases outside the gene matches: 5. The length of the CDR3 is 17 residues. The germline CDR1 and CDR2 sequences are SGHKS and YYEKEE (reference sequence).

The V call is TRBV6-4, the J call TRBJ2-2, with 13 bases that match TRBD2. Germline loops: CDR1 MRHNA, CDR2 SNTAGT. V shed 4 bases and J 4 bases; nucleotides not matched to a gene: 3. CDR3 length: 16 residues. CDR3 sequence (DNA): TGTGCCAGCAGTGGGACTAGCGGGGGACTCACCGGGGAGCTGTTTTTT. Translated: CASSGTSGGLTGELFF.

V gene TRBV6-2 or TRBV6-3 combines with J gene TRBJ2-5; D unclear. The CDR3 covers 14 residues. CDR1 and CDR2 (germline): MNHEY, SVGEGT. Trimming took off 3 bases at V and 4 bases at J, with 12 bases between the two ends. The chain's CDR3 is CASSYNPLRETQYF. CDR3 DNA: TGTGCCAGCAGTTATAACCCGTTACGAGAGACCCAGTACTTC.

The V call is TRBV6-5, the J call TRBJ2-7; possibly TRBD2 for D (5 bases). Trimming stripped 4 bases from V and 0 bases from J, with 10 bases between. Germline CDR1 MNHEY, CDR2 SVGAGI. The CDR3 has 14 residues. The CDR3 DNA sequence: TGTGCCAGCAGTTCGGGGAGTAGCTCCTACGAGCAGTACTTC. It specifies CASSSGSSSYEQYF.

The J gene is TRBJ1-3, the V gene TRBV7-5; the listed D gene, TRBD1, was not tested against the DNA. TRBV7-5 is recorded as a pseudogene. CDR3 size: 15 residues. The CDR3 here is CARSPLQGPGNTIYF. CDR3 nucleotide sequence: TGTGCCAGAAGCCCCCTACAGGGGCCCGGAAACACCATATATTTT.

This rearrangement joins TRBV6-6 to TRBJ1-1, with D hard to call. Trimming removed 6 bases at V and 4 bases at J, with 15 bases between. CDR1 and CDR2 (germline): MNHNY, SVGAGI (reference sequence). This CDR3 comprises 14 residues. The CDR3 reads CASSQTPGGTEAFF. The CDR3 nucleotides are TGTGCCAGCAGCCAAACCCCGGGAGGCACTGAAGCTTTCTTT.

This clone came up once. CDR3 in amino acids: CACIPGQGLSGNTIYF. CDR3 nucleotide sequence: TGTGCCTGCATACCGGGACAGGGCCTCTCTGGAAACACCATATATTTT. The chain links TRBV30 to TRBJ1-3; 9 bases fit TRBD1. The length of the CDR3 is 16 residues. V trimming: 6 bases; J trimming: 0 bases; junction bases outside the gene matches: 9. In germline, CDR1 is GTSNPN, CDR2 SVGIG (reference sequence).

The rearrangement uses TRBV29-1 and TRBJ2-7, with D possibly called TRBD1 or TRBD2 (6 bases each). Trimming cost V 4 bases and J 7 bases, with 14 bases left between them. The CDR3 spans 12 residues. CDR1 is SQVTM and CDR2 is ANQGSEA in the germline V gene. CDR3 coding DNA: TGCAGCGTTGTTCCGGGGGCGGGGGAGCAGTACTTC. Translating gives CSVVPGAGEQYF.

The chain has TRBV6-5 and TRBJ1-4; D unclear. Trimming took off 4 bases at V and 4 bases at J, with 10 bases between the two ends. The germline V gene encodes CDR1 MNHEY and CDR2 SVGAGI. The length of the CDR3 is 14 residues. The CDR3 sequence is CASSFGRLNEKLFF. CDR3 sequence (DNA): TGTGCCAGCAGTTTCGGACGGCTTAATGAAAAACTGTTTTTT.

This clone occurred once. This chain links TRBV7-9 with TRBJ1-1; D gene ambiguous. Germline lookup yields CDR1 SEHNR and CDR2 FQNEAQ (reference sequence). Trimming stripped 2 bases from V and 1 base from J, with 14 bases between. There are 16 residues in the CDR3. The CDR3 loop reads CASSLRGDPANTEAFF. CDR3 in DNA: TGTGCCAGCAGCTTACGCGGGGATCCTGCGAACACTGAAGCTTTCTTT.

In DNA form, the CDR3 reads TGTGCCAGCAGCTGGAGGGCGGGACAGGGGGAGGCCCAGTACTTC. Its translation: CASSWRAGQGEAQYF. The chain links TRBV5-4 to TRBJ2-5, with 11 nucleotides matching TRBD1. After removal of 3 bases from V and 9 bases from J, the junction contained 10 bases not matched to a gene. Germline CDR1 SGHNT, CDR2 YYREEE (reference sequence). This CDR3 region has 15 residues.

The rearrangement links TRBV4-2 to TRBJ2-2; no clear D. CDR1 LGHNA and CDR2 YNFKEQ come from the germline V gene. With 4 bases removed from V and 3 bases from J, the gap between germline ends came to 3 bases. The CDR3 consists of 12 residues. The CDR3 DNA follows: TGTGCCAGCAGCCCAGACACCGGGGAGCTGTTTTTT. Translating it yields CASSPDTGELFF.

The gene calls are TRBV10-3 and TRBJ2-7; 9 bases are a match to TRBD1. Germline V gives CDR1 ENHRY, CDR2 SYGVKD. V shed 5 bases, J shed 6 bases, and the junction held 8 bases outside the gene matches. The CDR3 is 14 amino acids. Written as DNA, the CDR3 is TGTGCCATCAGTTGGGACAGGGTCGCTGGCGAGCAGTACTTC. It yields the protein CAISWDRVAGEQYF.

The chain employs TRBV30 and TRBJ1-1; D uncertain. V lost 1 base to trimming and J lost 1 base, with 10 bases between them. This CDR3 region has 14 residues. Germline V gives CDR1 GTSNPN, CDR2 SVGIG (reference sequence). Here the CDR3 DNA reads TGTGCCTGGAGTGGGGCCACCAAGAACACTGAAGCTTTCTTT. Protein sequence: CAWSGATKNTEAFF.

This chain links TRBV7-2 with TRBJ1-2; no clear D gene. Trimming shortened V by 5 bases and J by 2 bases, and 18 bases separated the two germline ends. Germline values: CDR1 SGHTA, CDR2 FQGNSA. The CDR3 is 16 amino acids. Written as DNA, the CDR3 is TGTGCCAGCAGCCCGCAGGAGGGAGTATCGAACTATGGCTACACCTTC. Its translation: CASSPQEGVSNYGYTF. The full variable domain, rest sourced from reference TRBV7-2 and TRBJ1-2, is GAGVSQSPSNKVTEKGKDVELRCDPISGHTALYWYRQSLGQGLEFLIYFQGNSAPDKSGLPSDRFSAERTGGSVSTLTIQRTQQEDSAVYLCASSPQEGVSNYGYTFGSGTRLTVV.

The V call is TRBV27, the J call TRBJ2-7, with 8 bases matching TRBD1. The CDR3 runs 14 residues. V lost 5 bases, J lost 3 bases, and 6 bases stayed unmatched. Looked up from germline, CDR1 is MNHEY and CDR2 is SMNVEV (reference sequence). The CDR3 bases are TGTGCCAGCAGTCGCGACAGGGGACACTACGAGCAGTACTTC. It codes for CASSRDRGHYEQYF.

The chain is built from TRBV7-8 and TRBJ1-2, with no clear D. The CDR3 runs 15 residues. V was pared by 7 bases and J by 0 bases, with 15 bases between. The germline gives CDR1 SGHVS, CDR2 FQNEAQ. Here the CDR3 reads CASTREEPTNYGYTF. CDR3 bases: TGTGCCAGCACACGGGAGGAGCCTACTAACTATGGCTACACCTTC.